This T cell receptor beta chain was captured by sequencing in a study of blood T cells in healthy people across ages. Study-level points and caveats: The percentage of naive T cells correlated strongly with TCR beta diversity.

This clonotype was found a few times. Its antigen is not known. An end of the junction differs from the germline gene, which may be a read error. Alongside a J-beta primer mix, a sample-barcoded 5' primer served in a second PCR lasting roughly 6 to 11 cycles. TCRdb used MiXCR to reprocess the 5' RACE reads, holding one entry per CDR3 protein. The sample lists 550,000 to 650,000 distinct CDR3 sequences, around a quarter occurring once. This CDR3 comprises 16 residues. The germline gives CDR1 SSHAT, CDR2 FNYEAQ (reference sequence). These data are also associated with another study on T cells of mothers and their children. That work adds: In unrelated and related pairs, TCR recombination output is shaped in a similar way by thymic selection.

V usage is TRBV7-7 and J usage is TRBJ2-5; weak D call: TRBD2 (6 bases). Material: blood. The source of this sequence is a boy aged 2-15 years in good health. The CDR3 here is CASSLNANLEGETQYF. CDR3 sequence (DNA): TGTGCTAGCAGCTTAAATGCGAATTTGGAGGGAGAGACCCAGTACTTC.